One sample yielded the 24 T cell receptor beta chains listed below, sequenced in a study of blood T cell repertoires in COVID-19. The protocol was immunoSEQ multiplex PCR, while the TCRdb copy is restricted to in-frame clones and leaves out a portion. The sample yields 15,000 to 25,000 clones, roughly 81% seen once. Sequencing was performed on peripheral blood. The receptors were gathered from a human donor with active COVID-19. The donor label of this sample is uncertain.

CDR3 coding DNA: TGTGCCAGCAGTGAAACCTGGTCTCGGTCGACCATATATTTT. It translates to CASSETWSRSTIYF. The V call is TRBV6-1, the J call TRBJ1-3; D remains ambiguous. V gave up 2 bases and J gave up 10 bases, with 15 bases separating them. The CDR3 covers 14 residues. CDR1 and CDR2 from the germline V gene are MNHNS and SASEGT.

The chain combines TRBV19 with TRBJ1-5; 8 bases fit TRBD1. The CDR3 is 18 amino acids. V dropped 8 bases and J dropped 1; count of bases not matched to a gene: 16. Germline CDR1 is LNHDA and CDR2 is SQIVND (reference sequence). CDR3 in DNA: TGTGCCAGTCGATCACAGGGGGGAAATTCAGGAAGCAATCAGCCCCAGCATTTT. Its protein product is CASRSQGGNSGSNQPQHF.

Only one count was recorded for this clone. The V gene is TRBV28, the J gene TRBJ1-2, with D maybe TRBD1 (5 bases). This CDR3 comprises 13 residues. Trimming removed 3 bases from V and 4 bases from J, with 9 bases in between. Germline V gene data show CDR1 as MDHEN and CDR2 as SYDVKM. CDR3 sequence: CASSLQGGYGYTF. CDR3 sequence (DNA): TGTGCCAGCAGTTTGCAGGGCGGCTATGGCTACACCTTC.

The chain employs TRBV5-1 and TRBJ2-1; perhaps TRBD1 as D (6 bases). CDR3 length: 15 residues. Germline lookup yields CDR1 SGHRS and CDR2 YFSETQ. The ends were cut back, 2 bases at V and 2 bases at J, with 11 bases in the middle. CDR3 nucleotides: TGCGCCAGCAGCTTAGTAACAGGGACCTACAATGAGCAGTTCTTC. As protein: CASSLVTGTYNEQFF.

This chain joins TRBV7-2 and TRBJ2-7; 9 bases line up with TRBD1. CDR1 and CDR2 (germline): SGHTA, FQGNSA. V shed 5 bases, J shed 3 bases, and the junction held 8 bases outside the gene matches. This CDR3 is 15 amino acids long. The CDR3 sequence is CASSQGQGSVYEQYF. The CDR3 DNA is TGTGCCAGCAGCCAAGGACAGGGGTCCGTCTACGAGCAGTACTTC.

As DNA, the CDR3 is TGTGCCAGCAGCTTGGCTGGCTATGAGCAGTTCTTC. Its protein product is CASSLAGYEQFF. This chain connects TRBV5-8 to TRBJ2-1; D gene uncertain. The germline CDR1 and CDR2 sequences are SGHTS and YDEGEE. V was pared by 0 bases and J by 8 bases, with 6 bases between. The CDR3 is made up of 12 amino acids.

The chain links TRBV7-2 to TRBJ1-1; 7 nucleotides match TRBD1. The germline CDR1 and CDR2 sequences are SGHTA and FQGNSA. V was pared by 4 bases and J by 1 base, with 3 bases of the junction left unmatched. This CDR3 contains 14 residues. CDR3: CASSWGQRNTEAFF. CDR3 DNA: TGTGCCAGCAGCTGGGGACAGCGGAACACTGAAGCTTTCTTT.

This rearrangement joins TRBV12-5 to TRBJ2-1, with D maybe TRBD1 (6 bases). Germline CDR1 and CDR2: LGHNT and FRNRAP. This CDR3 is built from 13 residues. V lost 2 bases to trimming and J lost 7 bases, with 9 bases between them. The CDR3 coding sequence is TGTGCTAGTGGTTTGCCCCAGGGGAATGAGCAGTTCTTC. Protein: CASGLPQGNEQFF.

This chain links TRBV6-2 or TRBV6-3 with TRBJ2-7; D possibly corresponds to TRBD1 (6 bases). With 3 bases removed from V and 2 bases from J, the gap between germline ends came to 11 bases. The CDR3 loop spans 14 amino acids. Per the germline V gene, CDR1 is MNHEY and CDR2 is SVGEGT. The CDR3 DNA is TGTGCCAGCAGTTATTTGGCAGGGGCCTACGAGCAGTACTTC. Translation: CASSYLAGAYEQYF.

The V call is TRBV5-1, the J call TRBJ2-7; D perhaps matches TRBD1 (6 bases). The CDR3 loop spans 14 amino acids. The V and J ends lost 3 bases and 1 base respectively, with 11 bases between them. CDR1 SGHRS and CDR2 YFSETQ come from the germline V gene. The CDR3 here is CASSSYRDSYEQYF. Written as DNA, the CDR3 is TGCGCCAGCAGCTCGTACAGGGATTCCTACGAGCAGTACTTC.

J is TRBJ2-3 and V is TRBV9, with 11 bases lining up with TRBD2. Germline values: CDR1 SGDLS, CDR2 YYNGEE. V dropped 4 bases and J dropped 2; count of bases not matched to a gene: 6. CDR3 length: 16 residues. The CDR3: CASSTLAGAYTDTQYF. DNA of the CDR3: TGTGCCAGCAGCACACTAGCGGGGGCGTACACAGATACGCAGTATTTT. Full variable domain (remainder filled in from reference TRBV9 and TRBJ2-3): DSGVTQTPKHLITATGQRVTLRCSPRSGDLSVYWYQQSLDQGLQFLIQYYNGEERAKGNILERFSAQQFPDLHSELNLSSLELGDSALYFCASSTLAGAYTDTQYFGPGTRLTVL.

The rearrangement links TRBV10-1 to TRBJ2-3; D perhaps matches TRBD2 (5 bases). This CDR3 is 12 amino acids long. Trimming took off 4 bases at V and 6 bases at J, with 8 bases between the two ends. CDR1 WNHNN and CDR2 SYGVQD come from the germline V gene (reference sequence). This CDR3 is CASSGTGDTQYF. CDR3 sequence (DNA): TGCGCCAGCAGTGGGACGGGGGATACGCAGTATTTT.

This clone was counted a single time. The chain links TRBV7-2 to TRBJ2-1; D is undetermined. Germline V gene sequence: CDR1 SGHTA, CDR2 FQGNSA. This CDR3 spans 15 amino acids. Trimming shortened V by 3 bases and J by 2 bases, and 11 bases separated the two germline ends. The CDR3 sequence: CASSFQPLAYNEQFF. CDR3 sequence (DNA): TGTGCCAGCAGCTTTCAACCCCTAGCCTACAATGAGCAGTTCTTC.

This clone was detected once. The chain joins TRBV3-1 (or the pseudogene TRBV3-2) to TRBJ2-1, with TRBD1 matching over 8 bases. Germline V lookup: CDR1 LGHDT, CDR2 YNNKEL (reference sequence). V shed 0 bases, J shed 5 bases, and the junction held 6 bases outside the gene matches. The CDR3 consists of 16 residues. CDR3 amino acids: CASSQDFRGHHNEQFF. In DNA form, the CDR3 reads TGTGCCAGCAGCCAAGATTTCAGGGGGCATCACAATGAGCAGTTCTTC.

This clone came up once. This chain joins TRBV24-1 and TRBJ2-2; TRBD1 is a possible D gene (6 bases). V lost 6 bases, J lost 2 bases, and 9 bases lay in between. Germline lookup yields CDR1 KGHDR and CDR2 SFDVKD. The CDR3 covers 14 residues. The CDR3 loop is CATSQDSNTGELFF. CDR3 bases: TGTGCCACCAGTCAGGACAGTAACACCGGGGAGCTGTTTTTT.

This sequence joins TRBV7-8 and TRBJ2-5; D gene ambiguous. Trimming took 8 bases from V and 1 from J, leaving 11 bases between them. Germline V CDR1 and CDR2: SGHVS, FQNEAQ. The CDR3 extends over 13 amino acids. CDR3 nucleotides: TGTGCCAGCGGCCCTACGCCCCAAGAGACCCAGTACTTC. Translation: CASGPTPQETQYF.

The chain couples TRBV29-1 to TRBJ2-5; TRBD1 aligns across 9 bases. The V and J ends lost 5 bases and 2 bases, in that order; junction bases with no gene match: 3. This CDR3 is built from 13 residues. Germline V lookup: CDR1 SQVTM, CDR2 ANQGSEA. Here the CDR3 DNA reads TGCAGCGTTAAGACAGGGGGTCAAGAGACCCAGTACTTC. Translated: CSVKTGGQETQYF.

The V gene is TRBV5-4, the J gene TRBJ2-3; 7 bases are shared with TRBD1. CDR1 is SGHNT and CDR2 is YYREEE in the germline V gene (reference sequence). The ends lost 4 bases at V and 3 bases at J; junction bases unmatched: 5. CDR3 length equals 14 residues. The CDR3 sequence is CASSPDRETDTQYF. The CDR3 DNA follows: TGTGCCAGCAGCCCAGACAGGGAAACAGATACGCAGTATTTT.

Here the CDR3 reads CASWGLGQGANEQYF. DNA for the CDR3: TGTGCCAGCTGGGGGCTAGGGCAGGGGGCCAACGAGCAGTACTTC. The genes are TRBV28 and TRBJ2-7; 8 nucleotides match TRBD1. This CDR3 region has 15 residues. From germline, CDR1 is MDHEN and CDR2 SYDVKM. V was pared by 8 bases and J by 5 bases, with 14 bases of the junction left unmatched.

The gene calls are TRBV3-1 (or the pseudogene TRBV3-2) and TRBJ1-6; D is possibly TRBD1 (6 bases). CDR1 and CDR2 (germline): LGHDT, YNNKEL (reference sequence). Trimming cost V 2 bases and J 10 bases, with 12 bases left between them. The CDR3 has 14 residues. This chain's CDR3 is CASSQIQGRSPLHF. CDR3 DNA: TGTGCCAGCAGCCAAATACAGGGCAGGTCACCCCTCCACTTT.

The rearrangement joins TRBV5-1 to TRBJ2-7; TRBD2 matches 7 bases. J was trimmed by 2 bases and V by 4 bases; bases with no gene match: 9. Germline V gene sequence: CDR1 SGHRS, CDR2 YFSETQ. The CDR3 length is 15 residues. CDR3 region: CASSMGGGGTYEQYF. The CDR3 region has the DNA TGCGCCAGCAGCATGGGTGGGGGGGGAACCTACGAGCAGTACTTC. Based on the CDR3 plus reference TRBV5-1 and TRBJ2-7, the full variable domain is KAGVTQTPRYLIKTRGQQVTLSCSPISGHRSVSWYQQTPGQGLQFLFEYFSETQRNKGNFPGRFSGRQFSNSRSEMNVSTLELGDSALYLCASSMGGGGTYEQYFGPGTRLTVT.

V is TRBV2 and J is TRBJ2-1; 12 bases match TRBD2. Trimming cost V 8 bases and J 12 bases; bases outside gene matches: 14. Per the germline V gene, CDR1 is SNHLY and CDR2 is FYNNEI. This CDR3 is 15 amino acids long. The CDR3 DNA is TGTGCCAGCCGAGTCCCGGCTAGCGGGAGGGGGGGGCAGTTCTTC. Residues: CASRVPASGRGGQFF.

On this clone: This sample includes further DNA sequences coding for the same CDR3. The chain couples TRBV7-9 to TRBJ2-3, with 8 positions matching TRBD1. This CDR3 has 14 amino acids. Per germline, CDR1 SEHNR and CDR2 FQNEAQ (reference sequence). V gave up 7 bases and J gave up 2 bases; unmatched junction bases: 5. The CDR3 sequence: CASTGQGSTDTQYF. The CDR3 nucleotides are TGTGCCAGCACCGGACAGGGCTCCACAGATACGCAGTATTTT.

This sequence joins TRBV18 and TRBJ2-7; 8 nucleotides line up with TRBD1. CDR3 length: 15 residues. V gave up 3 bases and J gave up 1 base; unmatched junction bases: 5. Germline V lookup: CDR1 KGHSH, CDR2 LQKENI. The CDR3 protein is CASSPRQGASYEQYF. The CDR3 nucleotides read TGTGCCAGCTCACCCCGGCAGGGGGCTTCCTACGAGCAGTACTTC.